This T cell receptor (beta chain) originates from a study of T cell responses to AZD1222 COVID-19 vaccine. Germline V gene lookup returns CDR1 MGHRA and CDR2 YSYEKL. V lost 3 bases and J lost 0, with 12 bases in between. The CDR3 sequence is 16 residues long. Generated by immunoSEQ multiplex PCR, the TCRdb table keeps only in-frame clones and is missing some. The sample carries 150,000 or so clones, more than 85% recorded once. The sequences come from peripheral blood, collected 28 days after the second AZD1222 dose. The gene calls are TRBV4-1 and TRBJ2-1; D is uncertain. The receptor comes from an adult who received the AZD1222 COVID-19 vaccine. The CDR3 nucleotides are TGCGCCAGCAGCCAGCAAGGGCTGAGCTCCTACAATGAGCAGTTCTTC. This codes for CASSQQGLSSYNEQFF.